The sequence of this TCR beta chain was determined in a study of shared clonotypes between healthy human individuals. Study conclusions and caveats: When compared with the clonotypes that were shared by all four sorted-subset donors, the non-shared clonotypes turned out to have lower generation probabilities. Represented diversity, genetic and exposure-history alike, was limited by few donors. Among donors, clonotype sharing was expected to be affected by sequencing depth.

The repertoire was sequenced with immunoSEQ multiplex PCR; TCRdb's copy has only in-frame clones and lacks some. The table lists under 1,100,000 clones, 75% of them singletons, with about 1.5% in the top ten. CD4+ cells underwent separation, giving CD45RA+ naive and CD45RA-negative memory subsets. Germline CDR1 MNHEY, CDR2 SMNVEV (reference sequence). Trimming at V came to 5 bases and at J to 8 bases, leaving 10 bases not matched to a gene. The CDR3 is 14 amino acids. Note on this clone: Its antigen remains unidentified.

Sequencing was performed on memory CD4+ T cells sorted from blood. Subset reported: CD45RA-negative fraction. The chain has TRBV27 and TRBJ1-2; 8 bases map to TRBD1. This receptor was obtained from a man aged 18-30 years in good health. The CDR3 region is CASSTTGERRGYTF. The CDR3 nucleotides are TGTGCCAGCAGTACGACAGGGGAACGTAGAGGCTACACCTTC.